The 9 T cell receptor beta chains below were found in one sample sequenced in a study of radiation and T cells in renal cell carcinoma. The treatment here: treatment-naive control, cytoreductive nephrectomy. The method was immunoSEQ multiplex PCR; TCRdb's version includes in-frame clones alone and lacks a portion of them. This repertoire shows more than 8,000 clones, 55% to 65% found once; its top ten account for 20%. Sequencing was performed on tumor tissue, taken from a patient whose treatment was nephrectomy without radiotherapy. The receptors here all came from a man aged 55 to 69 with renal cell carcinoma.

This rearrangement joins TRBV27 to TRBJ2-7; 9 bases align to TRBD2. V dropped 8 bases and J dropped 4; count of bases not matched to a gene: 6. This CDR3 has 13 residues. Per the germline V gene, CDR1 is MNHEY and CDR2 is SMNVEV (reference sequence). The CDR3 nucleotides read TGTGCCAGCGCCGGGACTAGCAGGTACGAGCAGTACTTC. Its translation: CASAGTSRYEQYF.

V gene TRBV29-1 combines with J gene TRBJ1-1, with a possible D match to TRBD1 (6 bases). The CDR3 length is 13 residues. Trimming took 6 bases from V and 4 from J, leaving 15 bases between them. Per germline, CDR1 SQVTM and CDR2 ANQGSEA. The CDR3 DNA reads as TGCAGCGTAGTACAGGGTAGCGGCACTGAAGCTTTCTTT. Its protein is CSVVQGSGTEAFF.

The table lists this clone with a few counts. The chain has TRBV29-1 and TRBJ1-2; D is ambiguous. The CDR3 runs 11 residues. Germline V gives CDR1 SQVTM, CDR2 ANQGSEA. V was cut by 2 bases and J by 10 bases, with 11 bases left in between. The CDR3 DNA reads as TGCAGCGTTGAATCCGCACCCCCCTACACCTTC. Its protein is CSVESAPPYTF.

The V gene is TRBV5-1, the J gene TRBJ2-7; TRBD1 aligns across 7 bases. Germline V gene sequence: CDR1 SGHRS, CDR2 YFSETQ. The CDR3 length is 15 residues. The V gene end was trimmed by 5 bases and the J gene end by 2 bases; junction bases not matched to a gene: 10. The CDR3 nucleotides are TGCGCCAGCAGGGAATCCGGGACAGAGACCTACGAGCAGTACTTC. Its translation: CASRESGTETYEQYF.

A few counts support this clone. V usage is TRBV6-6 and J usage is TRBJ1-1, with no clear D. In germline, CDR1 is MNHNY, CDR2 SVGAGI (reference sequence). Trimming stripped 6 bases from V and 5 bases from J, with 13 bases between. The length of the CDR3 is 13 residues. CDR3 nucleotide sequence: TGTGCCAGCAGCAAGAATCCGAGGACTGAAGCTTTCTTT. Amino acids: CASSKNPRTEAFF.

This clone occurred once. This chain uses TRBV6-5 with TRBJ2-1; D uncertain. Trimming shortened V by 0 bases and J by 6 bases, and 6 bases separated the two germline ends. Germline V gene lookup returns CDR1 MNHEY and CDR2 SVGAGI. The CDR3 sequence is 13 residues long. The CDR3 spells CASSYSPTNEQFF. The CDR3 nucleotides read TGTGCCAGCAGTTACTCGCCGACCAATGAGCAGTTCTTC.

The genes are TRBV4-1 and TRBJ1-5; the D gene is possibly TRBD1 (5 bases). V was cut by 1 base and J by 0 bases, with 19 bases left in between. The germline V gene has CDR1 MGHRA and CDR2 YSYEKL. The CDR3 has 19 amino acids. CDR3 sequence reads: CASSQARGVVGFSNQPQHF. DNA for the CDR3: TGCGCCAGCAGCCAAGCCCGAGGGGTGGTAGGATTTAGCAATCAGCCCCAGCATTTT.

In its sample, this clone is medium-sized. The chain has TRBV5-1 and TRBJ1-5; D unclear. With 0 bases removed from V and 4 bases from J, the gap between germline ends came to 5 bases. The CDR3 totals 13 residues. The germline V gene has CDR1 SGHRS and CDR2 YFSETQ. The CDR3 region has the DNA TGCGCCAGCAGCTTGGATGGGAATCAGCCCCAGCATTTT. Translating gives CASSLDGNQPQHF.

V gene TRBV6-1 combines with J gene TRBJ2-2; no clear D. Trimming shortened V by 0 bases and J by 5 bases, and 10 bases separated the two germline ends. The CDR3 has 15 residues. The germline CDR1 and CDR2 sequences are MNHNS and SASEGT. The chain's CDR3 is CASSEAGRKTGELFF. DNA of the CDR3: TGTGCCAGCAGTGAAGCCGGGCGGAAGACCGGGGAGCTGTTTTTT.